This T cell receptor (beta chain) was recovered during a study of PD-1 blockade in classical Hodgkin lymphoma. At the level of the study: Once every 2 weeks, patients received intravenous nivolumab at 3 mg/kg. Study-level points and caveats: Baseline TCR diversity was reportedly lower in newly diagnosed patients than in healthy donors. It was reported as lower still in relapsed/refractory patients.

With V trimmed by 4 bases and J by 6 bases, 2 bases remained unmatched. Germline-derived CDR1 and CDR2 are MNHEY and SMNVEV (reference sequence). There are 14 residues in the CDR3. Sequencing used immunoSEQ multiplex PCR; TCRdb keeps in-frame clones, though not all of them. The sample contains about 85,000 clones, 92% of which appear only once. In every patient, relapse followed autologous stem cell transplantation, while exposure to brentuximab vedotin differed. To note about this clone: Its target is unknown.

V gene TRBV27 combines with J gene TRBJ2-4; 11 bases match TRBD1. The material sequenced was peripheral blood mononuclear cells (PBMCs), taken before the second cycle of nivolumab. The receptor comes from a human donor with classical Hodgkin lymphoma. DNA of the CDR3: TGTGCCAGCAGTTCCGGGACAGGGGGAAACATTCAGTACTTC. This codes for CASSSGTGGNIQYF.